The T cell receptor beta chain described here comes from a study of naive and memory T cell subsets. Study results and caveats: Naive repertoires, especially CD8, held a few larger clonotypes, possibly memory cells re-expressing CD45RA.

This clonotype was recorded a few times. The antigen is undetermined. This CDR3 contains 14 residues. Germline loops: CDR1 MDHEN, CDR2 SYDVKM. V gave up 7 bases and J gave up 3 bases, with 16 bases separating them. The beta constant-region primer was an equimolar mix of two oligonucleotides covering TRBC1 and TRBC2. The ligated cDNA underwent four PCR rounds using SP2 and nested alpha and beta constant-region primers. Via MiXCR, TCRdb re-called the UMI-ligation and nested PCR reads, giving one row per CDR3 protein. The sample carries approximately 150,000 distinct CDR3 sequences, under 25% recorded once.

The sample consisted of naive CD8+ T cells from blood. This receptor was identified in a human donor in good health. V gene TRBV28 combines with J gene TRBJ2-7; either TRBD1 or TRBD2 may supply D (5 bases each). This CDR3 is CASNPLGAIYEQYF. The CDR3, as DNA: TGTGCCAGCAACCCACTCGGGGCCATCTACGAGCAGTACTTC.